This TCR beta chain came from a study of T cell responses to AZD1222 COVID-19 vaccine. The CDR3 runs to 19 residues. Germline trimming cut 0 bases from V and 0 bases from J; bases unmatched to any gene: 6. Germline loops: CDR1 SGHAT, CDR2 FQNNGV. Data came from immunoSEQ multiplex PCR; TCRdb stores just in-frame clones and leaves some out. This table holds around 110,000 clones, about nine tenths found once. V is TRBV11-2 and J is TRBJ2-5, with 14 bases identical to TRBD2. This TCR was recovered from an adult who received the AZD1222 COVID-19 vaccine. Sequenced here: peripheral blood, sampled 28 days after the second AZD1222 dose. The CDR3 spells CASSLEGLAGVRDQETQYF. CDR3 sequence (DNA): TGTGCCAGCAGCTTAGAGGGACTAGCGGGGGTTAGAGACCAAGAGACCCAGTACTTC.